The subject of this entry is one TCR beta chain. Antigen: not known. Surgery without prior neoadjuvant therapy was the treatment of the selected pancreatic ductal adenocarcinoma patients. CDR3 length equals 14 residues. Germline values: CDR1 PRHDT, CDR2 FYEKMQ (reference sequence). The V segment lost 4 bases and the J segment 5 bases; nucleotides outside the gene matches: 2. This sample was taken from a study of T cells in pancreatic ductal adenocarcinoma. Study outcomes and limitations: Tumor-versus-blood clonality comparisons may be biased toward lower tumor diversity. Results skew toward the minority of patients with early-stage disease.

TCRdb's table, derived via immunoSEQ multiplex PCR, lists solely in-frame clones and lacks some. The data show 85,000 to 120,000 clones, over 90% seen once. The receptor comes from a human donor with pancreatic ductal adenocarcinoma. What was sequenced was PBMCs. The chain couples TRBV13 to TRBJ1-3; 10 bases match TRBD1. The CDR3 reads CASSSGQGRNTIYF. In nucleotides, the CDR3 is TGTGCCAGCAGCTCGGGACAGGGGAGAAACACCATATATTTT.